What follows are 12 T cell receptor beta chains derived from one specimen sequenced in a study of cytomegalovirus exposure and HLA in healthy donors. The PCR had 60 Vbeta and 13 Jbeta primers. Only in-frame clones appear in the TCRdb table, and some are missing; sequencing was by immunoSEQ multiplex PCR. This repertoire shows 150,000 to 200,000 clones, approximately 77% found once; its top ten account for 7% to 9%. Sequences were obtained from PBMCs. These receptor sequences come from a male donor in good health and CMV-seropositive.

This chain joins TRBV5-1 and TRBJ1-3; D gene uncertain. The length of the CDR3 is 15 residues. Germline V CDR1 and CDR2: SGHRS, YFSETQ. Trimming left V 4 bases short and J 0 bases short, with 11 bases between. The CDR3 loop is CASSPAGISGNTIYF. The CDR3 DNA reads as TGCGCCAGCAGCCCCGCGGGGATCTCTGGAAACACCATATATTTT.

The chain combines TRBV11-2 with TRBJ1-1; no firm D call. Germline values: CDR1 SGHAT, CDR2 FQNNGV. The CDR3 has 17 residues. Deletions cut 4 bases from V and 5 bases from J, with 23 bases between. CDR3 coding DNA: TGTGCCAGCAGCTCCTCCCTTGAGCCAGGCCCGGGGACTGAAGCTTTCTTT. Translation: CASSSSLEPGPGTEAFF.

This chain uses TRBV4-1 with TRBJ2-3; the match to TRBD2 covers 7 bases. Germline CDR1 MGHRA, CDR2 YSYEKL. The CDR3 has 14 residues. With 0 bases clipped from V and 3 bases from J, the junction kept 0 bases outside the gene matches. This CDR3 reads CASSQERGTDTQYF. The CDR3 nucleotides are TGCGCCAGCAGCCAAGAGCGGGGGACAGATACGCAGTATTTT.

The genes are TRBV19 and TRBJ1-1, with TRBD1 identical over 10 bases. The V gene's germline CDR1 is LNHDA and CDR2 SQIVND (reference sequence). J was trimmed by 1 base and V by 0 bases; bases with no gene match: 11. CDR3 length: 19 amino acids. CDR3 region: CASSIDRTGGNLGNTEAFF. The CDR3 DNA sequence: TGTGCCAGTAGTATAGACCGGACAGGGGGGAATCTTGGGAACACTGAAGCTTTCTTT.

V usage is TRBV29-1 and J usage is TRBJ1-2, with D possibly matching TRBD1 (5 bases). Trimming removed 4 bases at V and 2 bases at J, with 11 bases between. The CDR3 loop spans 13 amino acids. Germline CDR1 is SQVTM and CDR2 is ANQGSEA. The CDR3 loop reads CSVVIGGNYGYTF. For the CDR3, the DNA is TGCAGCGTTGTAATTGGGGGGAACTATGGCTACACCTTC.

With regard to this clone: Other DNA variants within this sample encode the same CDR3. The V call is TRBV6-5, the J call TRBJ2-7; no definite D call. With 0 bases removed from V and 4 bases from J, the gap between germline ends came to 4 bases. The germline V gene has CDR1 MNHEY and CDR2 SVGAGI. The CDR3 loop spans 12 amino acids. CDR3 in amino acids: CASSYSPYEQYF. CDR3 sequence (DNA): TGTGCCAGCAGTTACTCTCCATACGAGCAGTACTTC.

The chain carries TRBV19 and TRBJ2-1; D perhaps matches TRBD2 (6 bases). The CDR3 length is 15 residues. The ends were cut back, 1 base at V and 4 bases at J, with 11 bases in the middle. Germline-derived CDR1 and CDR2 are LNHDA and SQIVND (reference sequence). DNA of the CDR3: TGTGCCAGTAGTATAGGGGGTAGCGGATACAATGAGCAGTTCTTC. Its translation: CASSIGGSGYNEQFF.

This sequence joins TRBV25-1 and TRBJ1-1; perhaps TRBD1 as D (5 bases). The CDR3 is 13 amino acids. Trimming left V 1 base short and J 11 bases short, with 14 bases between. CDR1 is MGHDK, CDR2 SYGVNS, per germline. The CDR3: CASSEWKEGAAFF. As DNA, the CDR3 is TGTGCCAGCAGTGAATGGAAAGAAGGGGCGGCTTTCTTT.

This chain links TRBV5-1 with TRBJ1-1, with D uncertain. V shed 2 bases and J shed 4 bases, with 12 bases lying between them. The CDR3 extends over 14 amino acids. Germline V lookup: CDR1 SGHRS, CDR2 YFSETQ. The CDR3 DNA follows: TGCGCCAGCAGCTTTCTGGAGTCGTTCACTGAAGCTTTCTTT. Amino acid sequence: CASSFLESFTEAFF.

This chain links TRBV5-4 with TRBJ2-2; possibly TRBD1 for D (6 bases). Germline loops: CDR1 SGHNT, CDR2 YYREEE (reference sequence). The CDR3 spans 16 residues. Trimming removed 1 base from V and 0 bases from J, with 10 bases in between. The CDR3 is CASSLFGGANTGELFF. DNA for the CDR3: TGTGCCAGCAGCTTGTTTGGGGGCGCGAACACCGGGGAGCTGTTTTTT.

V gene TRBV18 combines with J gene TRBJ1-5; weak D call: TRBD1 (6 bases). Germline CDR1 is KGHSH and CDR2 is LQKENI. The CDR3 is 13 amino acids. Trimming stripped 3 bases from V and 4 bases from J, with 7 bases between. CDR3 loop: CASSPGQNQPQHF. The CDR3 bases are TGTGCCAGCTCACCCGGACAGAATCAGCCCCAGCATTTT.

The chain combines TRBV5-1 with TRBJ2-1; D unresolved. Germline V gene sequence: CDR1 SGHRS, CDR2 YFSETQ. The CDR3 is made up of 16 amino acids. Between the trimmed V and J ends, which lost 2 bases and 0 bases, there was a span of 12 bases. CDR3 sequence (DNA): TGCGCCAGCAGCTTTCGAGCGCCAAGCTCCTACAATGAGCAGTTCTTC. It specifies CASSFRAPSSYNEQFF. Supplemented by reference TRBV5-1 and TRBJ2-1, the full variable domain reads KAGVTQTPRYLIKTRGQQVTLSCSPISGHRSVSWYQQTPGQGLQFLFEYFSETQRNKGNFPGRFSGRQFSNSRSEMNVSTLELGDSALYLCASSFRAPSSYNEQFFGPGTRLTVL.